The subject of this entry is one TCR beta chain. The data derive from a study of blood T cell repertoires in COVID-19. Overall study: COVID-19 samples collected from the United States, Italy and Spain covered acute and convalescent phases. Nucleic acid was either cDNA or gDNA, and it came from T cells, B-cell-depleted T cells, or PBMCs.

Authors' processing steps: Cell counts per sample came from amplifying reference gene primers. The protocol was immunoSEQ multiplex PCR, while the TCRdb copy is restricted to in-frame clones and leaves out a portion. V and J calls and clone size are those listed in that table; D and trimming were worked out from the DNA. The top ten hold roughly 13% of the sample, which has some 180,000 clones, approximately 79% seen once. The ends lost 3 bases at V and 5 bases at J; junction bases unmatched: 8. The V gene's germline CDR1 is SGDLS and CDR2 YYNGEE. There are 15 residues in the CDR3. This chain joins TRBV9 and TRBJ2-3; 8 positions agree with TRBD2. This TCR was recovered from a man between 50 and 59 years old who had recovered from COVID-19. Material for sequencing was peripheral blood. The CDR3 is CASSAVAGQVDTQYF. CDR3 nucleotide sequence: TGTGCCAGCAGCGCCGTAGCGGGGCAGGTAGATACGCAGTATTTT.